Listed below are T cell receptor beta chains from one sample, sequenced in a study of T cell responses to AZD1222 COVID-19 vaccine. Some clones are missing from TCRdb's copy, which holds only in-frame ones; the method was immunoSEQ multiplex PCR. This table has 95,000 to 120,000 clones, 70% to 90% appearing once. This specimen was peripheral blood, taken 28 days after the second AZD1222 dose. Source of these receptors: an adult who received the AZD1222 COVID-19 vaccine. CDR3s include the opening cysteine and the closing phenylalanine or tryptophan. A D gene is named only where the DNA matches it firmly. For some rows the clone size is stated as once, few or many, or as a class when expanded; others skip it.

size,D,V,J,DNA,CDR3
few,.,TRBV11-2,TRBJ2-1,TGTGCCAGCAGCTCTCGCTACGGGGCGAGCTCCTACAATGAGCAGTTCTTC,CASSSRYGASSYNEQFF
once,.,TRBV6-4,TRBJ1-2,TGTGCCAGCAGTAGAGGGCGAGACTATGGCTACACCTTC,CASSRGRDYGYTF
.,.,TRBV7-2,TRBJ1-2,TGTGCCAGCGCCCAACGGCCTACTAACTATGGCTACACCTTC,CASAQRPTNYGYTF
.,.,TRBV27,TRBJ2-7,TGTGCCAGCAGTTTAGCGGCGGGTTACGAGCAGTACTTC,CASSLAAGYEQYF
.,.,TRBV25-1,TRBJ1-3,TGTGCCAGCAAGGACGGAGGAAACACCATATATTTT,CASKDGGNTIYF
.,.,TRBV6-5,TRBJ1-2,TGTGCCAGCAGTTACTCCGAAAGGGACGGCTACACCTTC,CASSYSERDGYTF
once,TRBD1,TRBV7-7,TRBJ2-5,TGTGCCAGCAGCCCGCGACAGGGTTCGGAAGGGACCCAGTACTTC,CASSPRQGSEGTQYF
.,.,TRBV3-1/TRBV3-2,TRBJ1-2,TGTGCCAGCAGCCAAGAGTACGGGGGAGATGGCTACACCTTC,CASSQEYGGDGYTF
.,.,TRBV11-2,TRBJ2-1,TGTGCCAGCAGCCCGGTAGGGGGAATCTACAATGAGCAGTTCTTC,CASSPVGGIYNEQFF
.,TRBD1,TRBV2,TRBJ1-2,TGTGCCAGTAACAGGGGTAACTATGGCTACACCTTC,CASNRGNYGYTF
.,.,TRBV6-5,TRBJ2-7,TGTGCCTCTAGGATTGAACAGCGAGGCCGCTACGAGCAGTACTTC,CASRIEQRGRYEQYF
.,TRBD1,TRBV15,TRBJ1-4,TGTGCCACCAGCAGAACTAACAGGGGGTGGCCCAATGAAAAACTGTTTTTT,CATSRTNRGWPNEKLFF
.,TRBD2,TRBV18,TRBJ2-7,TGTGCCAGCTCACCGACGGGGGGTGGGCGGTACGAGCAGTACTTC,CASSPTGGGRYEQYF
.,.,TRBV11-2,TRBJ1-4,TGTGCCAGCAGTCTAGGGTTAAAAAATGAAAAACTGTTTTTT,CASSLGLKNEKLFF
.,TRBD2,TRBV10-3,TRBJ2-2,TGTGCCATCAGTGGGACTAGCGGGGGGCCGAACACCGGGGAGCTGTTTTTT,CAISGTSGGPNTGELFF
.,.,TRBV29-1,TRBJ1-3,TGCAGCGTGGGCTCGGACACCATATATTTT,CSVGSDTIYF
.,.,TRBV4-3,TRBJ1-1,TGCGCCAGCAGCCAAGAGGTCGGGACTAAGGCGTTGGCTTTCTTT,CASSQEVGTKALAFF
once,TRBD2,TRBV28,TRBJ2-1,TGTGCCAGCAGTTTATATCGGGGGGGCATCGATGAGCAGTTCTTC,CASSLYRGGIDEQFF
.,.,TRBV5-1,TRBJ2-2,TGCGCCAGCACCACCTACGGGACACGGAATACCGGGGAGCTGTTTTTT,CASTTYGTRNTGELFF
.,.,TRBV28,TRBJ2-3,TGTGCCAGCAGACGCGTAGATACGCAGTATTTT,CASRRVDTQYF
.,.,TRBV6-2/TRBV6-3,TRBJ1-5,TGTGCCAGCAGACCTAGACAGATTAGCAATCAGCCCCAGCATTTT,CASRPRQISNQPQHF
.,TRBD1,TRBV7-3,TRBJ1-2,TGTGCCAGCAGCTCGGGACAGGGTCTTGGCTACACCTTC,CASSSGQGLGYTF
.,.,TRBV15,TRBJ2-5,TGTGCCACCATGGAGGGTAGGAACCAAGAGACCCAGTACTTC,CATMEGRNQETQYF
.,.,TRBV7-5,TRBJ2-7,TGTGCCAGAAGCTGGCGTAGACGACCCTACGAGCAGTACTTC,CARSWRRRPYEQYF
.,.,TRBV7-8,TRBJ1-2,TGTGCCAGCAGCACCCCGGACAGCAACTATGGCTACACCTTC,CASSTPDSNYGYTF
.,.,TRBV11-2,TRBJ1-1,TGTGCCAGCAGCTTAGGGCGGGTGATGAACACTGAAGCTTTCTTT,CASSLGRVMNTEAFF
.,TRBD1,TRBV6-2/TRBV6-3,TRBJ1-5,TGTGCCAGCAGTTACTCGACAGGGGCGAATCAGCCCCAGCATTTT,CASSYSTGANQPQHF
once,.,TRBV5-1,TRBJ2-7,TGCGCCAGCAGCCCGGACGGCTCCTACGAGCAGTACTTC,CASSPDGSYEQYF
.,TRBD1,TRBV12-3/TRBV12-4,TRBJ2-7,TGTGCCAGCAGGTACAGGGGCGAGGGCGAGCAGTACTTC,CASRYRGEGEQYF
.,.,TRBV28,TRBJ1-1,TGTGCCAGCAGTTCAGCCGGGTCCGAGAACACTGAAGCTTTCTTT,CASSSAGSENTEAFF
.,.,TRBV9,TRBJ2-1,TGTGCCAGCAGCGCCGTATCGAGCTCCTACAATGAGCAGTTCTTC,CASSAVSSSYNEQFF
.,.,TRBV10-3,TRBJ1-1,TGTGCCATCAGTGAAACAGGGACCCAGATGAACACTGAAGCTTTCTTT,CAISETGTQMNTEAFF
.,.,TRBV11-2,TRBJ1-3,TGTGCCAGCAGCGAAACCCAAAGGGGTCTAGGAAACACCATATATTTT,CASSETQRGLGNTIYF
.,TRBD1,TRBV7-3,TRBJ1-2,TGTGCCAGCAGCAAGACAGGGGAGGGCTACACCTTC,CASSKTGEGYTF
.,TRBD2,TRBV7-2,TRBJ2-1,TGTGCCAGCAGCCCCCAGGCGGGGGGGCCGTGGTTCTTC,CASSPQAGGPWFF
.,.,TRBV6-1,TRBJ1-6,TGTGCCAGCAGTACGGATGTCTTGGCCCTCCACTTT,CASSTDVLALHF
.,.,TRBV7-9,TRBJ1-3,TGTGCCAGCAGCTTAGCTCAGGTCTCTGGAAACACCATATATTTT,CASSLAQVSGNTIYF
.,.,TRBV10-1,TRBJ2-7,TGCGCCGGGTGGGACGGCGAGCAGTACTTC,CAGWDGEQYF
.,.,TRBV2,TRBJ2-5,TGTGCCAGCAGACAAGAGACCCAGTACTTC,CASRQETQYF